This TCR beta chain was documented in a study of regulatory T cells in long-lasting Graves disease. Per the germline V gene, CDR1 is MDHEN and CDR2 is SYDVKM. The germline V and J ends were trimmed by 5 bases and 3 bases, with 22 bases remaining between them. The CDR3 sequence is 17 residues long. This clonotype appeared many times. Its antigen is not known. This sample's time point: persistent/refractory GD, antithyroid drugs over 5 years with positive TRAb. RNA extracted from PBMCs served as the sequencing template. Arm-PCR with iRepertoire HTBI primers amplified the CDR3 regions for these TCR beta libraries. In the study's own analysis: In the combined samples, under 80 TRBV and 14 to 15 TRBJ segments were identified. One entry per CDR3 protein, called by TCRdb with MiXCR from the multiplex PCR reads. The V and J calls come from TCRdb's annotation, not from the publication. This sample yields approximately 400,000 distinct CDR3 sequences, of which around 22% are seen a single time; about a quarter belongs to the top ten.

Findings and limits, study-wide: Sample size, which was small, may have reduced accuracy. Those with persistent disease had in common more public clonotypes (about 2,500) than new patients (roughly 1,000). Persistent Graves' patients showed less TCR diversity than newly diagnosed patients showed.

The rearrangement uses TRBV28 and TRBJ2-5; the D gene is possibly TRBD1 (6 bases). The TCR comes from a female donor with Graves disease. Here the sequenced sample was peripheral blood mononuclear cells (PBMCs), taken when the disease was refractory, from a patient treated with antithyroid drugs. The CDR3 is CASSGDTGQPPEETQYF. The CDR3 DNA is TGTGCCAGCAGTGGAGATACCGGACAGCCACCAGAAGAGACCCAGTACTTC.